One sample yielded the 25 T cell receptor beta chains listed below, sequenced in a study of T cell responses to AZD1222 COVID-19 vaccine. Some clones are missing from TCRdb's copy, which holds only in-frame ones; the method was immunoSEQ multiplex PCR. The sample has around 150,000 clones, 90% to 95% seen once. This sample comprised peripheral blood, obtained 28 days after the second AZD1222 dose. These TCRs come from an adult who received the AZD1222 COVID-19 vaccine.

Here the CDR3 DNA reads TGTGCCAGCAGCTTAAGTCAGGGGGCGAATTCACCCCTCCACTTT. Translated: CASSLSQGANSPLHF. The chain links TRBV7-3 to TRBJ1-6; 8 positions agree with TRBD1. The CDR3 runs 15 residues. J lost 7 bases, V lost 1 base, and 3 bases had no gene match. CDR1 is SGHTA, CDR2 FQGTGA, per germline.

The gene calls are TRBV28 and TRBJ1-2, with 7 bases aligning to TRBD1. The CDR3 loop spans 14 amino acids. The germline V gene has CDR1 MDHEN and CDR2 SYDVKM. V lost 6 bases, J lost 8 bases, and 12 bases stayed unmatched. CDR3 coding DNA: TGTGCCAGCAGACTTAGAGGGGGCGCTGGAGGCTACACCTTC. It specifies CASRLRGGAGGYTF.

The chain is built from TRBV2 and TRBJ2-5; D unclear. V was shortened by 5 bases and J by 2 bases, with 18 bases between the two germline ends. Germline V gene data show CDR1 as SNHLY and CDR2 as FYNNEI. The CDR3 runs to 16 residues. The CDR3 nucleotides read TGTGCCAGCAGTCCTCATTCCTCCCTGAAACAAGAGACCCAGTACTTC. It translates to CASSPHSSLKQETQYF. Together with reference TRBV2 and TRBJ2-5, the CDR3 gives the full variable domain: EPEVTQTPSHQVTQMGQEVILRCVPISNHLYFYWYRQILGQKVEFLVSFYNNEISEKSEIFDDQFSVERPDGSNFTLKIRSTKLEDSAMYFCASSPHSSLKQETQYFGPGTRLLVL.

The V and J genes are TRBV9 and TRBJ1-1; D gene unclear. The CDR3 spans 15 residues. The germline CDR1 and CDR2 sequences are SGDLS and YYNGEE. V shed 0 bases and J shed 0 bases, with 9 bases lying between them. CDR3 sequence: CASSVGPGLNTEAFF. CDR3 DNA sequence: TGTGCCAGCAGCGTAGGCCCCGGCTTGAACACTGAAGCTTTCTTT.

This clone came up once. The rearrangement uses TRBV18 and TRBJ1-1; tentative D call: TRBD1 (6 bases). Trimming took 1 base from V and 5 from J, leaving 17 bases between them. Germline V gene sequence: CDR1 KGHSH, CDR2 LQKENI. The CDR3 covers 16 residues. Here the CDR3 DNA reads TGTGCCAGCTCACCACTTCCCGGCCAGGGGAATACTGAAGCTTTCTTT. Residues: CASSPLPGQGNTEAFF. Complete variable domain (other parts from reference TRBV18 and TRBJ1-1): NAGVMQNPRHLVRRRGQEARLRCSPMKGHSHVYWYRQLPEEGLKFMVYLQKENIIDESGMPKERFSAEFPKEGPSILRIQQVVRGDSAAYFCASSPLPGQGNTEAFFGQGTRLTVV.

The rearrangement links TRBV3-1 (or the pseudogene TRBV3-2) to TRBJ1-1; 11 bases match TRBD1. With 6 bases clipped from V and 3 bases from J, the junction kept 0 bases outside the gene matches. The CDR3 spans 13 residues. Germline V CDR1 and CDR2: LGHDT, YNNKEL (reference sequence). CDR3 residues: CASRGQGDTEAFF. As DNA, the CDR3 is TGTGCCAGCAGGGGACAGGGGGACACTGAAGCTTTCTTT.

This clone appeared a single time. V usage is TRBV2 and J usage is TRBJ1-6; tentative D call: TRBD1 (6 bases). Germline V gene sequence: CDR1 SNHLY, CDR2 FYNNEI. The CDR3 sequence is 16 residues long. The V and J ends lost 7 bases and 8 bases respectively, with 21 bases between them. The CDR3 loop is CASTAQGGQSDSPLHF. The CDR3 DNA follows: TGTGCCAGCACTGCCCAAGGGGGGCAGTCGGATTCACCCCTCCACTTT.

This chain joins TRBV18 and TRBJ1-5; no reliable D call. Germline CDR1 and CDR2: KGHSH and LQKENI. Trimming left V 3 bases short and J 3 bases short, with 21 bases between. This CDR3 region has 18 residues. This chain's CDR3 is CASSPFNPTGNNNQPQHF. CDR3 DNA: TGTGCCAGCTCACCCTTTAATCCTACCGGGAACAACAATCAGCCCCAGCATTTT.

The gene calls are TRBV28 and TRBJ1-6, with D perhaps TRBD1 (5 bases). This CDR3 has 13 residues. Per germline, CDR1 MDHEN and CDR2 SYDVKM. Trimming pared 5 bases from V and 8 bases from J, leaving 10 bases between. The CDR3 nucleotides read TGTGCCAGCAGTCAGGGAGGGGATTCACCCCTCCACTTT. Its translation is CASSQGGDSPLHF.

V is TRBV30 and J is TRBJ2-2, with a weak D call TRBD1 (5 bases). From germline, CDR1 is GTSNPN and CDR2 SVGIG (reference sequence). This CDR3 is 13 amino acids long. Trimming removed 1 base at V and 4 bases at J, with 7 bases between. This chain's CDR3 is CAWSEGFTGELFF. CDR3 DNA: TGTGCCTGGAGTGAGGGGTTCACCGGGGAGCTGTTTTTT.

The chain is built from TRBV6-5 and TRBJ1-4; D gene ambiguous. The CDR3 contains 15 residues. V was shortened by 7 bases and J by 0 bases, with 12 bases between the two germline ends. Germline V gene sequence: CDR1 MNHEY, CDR2 SVGAGI. CDR3 DNA sequence: TGTGCCAGCACAACGGGCACTGCAACTAATGAAAAACTGTTTTTT. This translates into CASTTGTATNEKLFF.

The V call is TRBV5-1, the J call TRBJ1-2; 8 bases line up with TRBD1. V was clipped by 4 bases and J by 2 bases; unmatched bases: 7. In germline, CDR1 is SGHRS, CDR2 YFSETQ. CDR3 length: 15 amino acids. The CDR3 sequence: CASSSRTGKNYGYTF. For the CDR3, the DNA is TGCGCCAGCAGCAGTCGGACAGGGAAAAACTATGGCTACACCTTC.

This chain joins TRBV7-9 and TRBJ1-6; D remains unclear. The germline CDR1 and CDR2 sequences are SEHNR and FQNEAQ (reference sequence). Trimming shortened V by 5 bases and J by 7 bases, and 9 bases separated the two germline ends. The CDR3 is 13 amino acids. This CDR3 is CASSLRGNSPLHF. Written as DNA, the CDR3 is TGTGCCAGCAGCCTCAGAGGGAATTCACCCCTCCACTTT. Using reference TRBV7-9 and TRBJ1-6 for the parts outside the CDR3, the full variable domain is DTGVSQNPRHKITKRGQNVTFRCDPISEHNRLYWYRQTLGQGPEFLTYFQNEAQLEKSRLLSDRFSAERPKGSFSTLEIQRTEQGDSAMYLCASSLRGNSPLHFGNGTRLTVT.

The CDR3 reads CASSLDSATVNTEAFF. The CDR3 DNA reads as TGTGCCAGCAGCTTGGATTCAGCTACCGTGAACACTGAAGCTTTCTTT. This chain uses TRBV5-5 with TRBJ1-1; unclear D gene. The length of the CDR3 is 16 residues. From germline, CDR1 is SGHKS and CDR2 YYEKEE (reference sequence). Trimming pared 0 bases from V and 0 bases from J, leaving 12 bases between.

This clone came up once. The CDR3 bases are TGTGCCAGCAGTGATGTCAGGGGCCCCCATGGCTACACCTTC. This gives the protein CASSDVRGPHGYTF. The chain employs TRBV2 and TRBJ1-2, with a tentative D call TRBD1 (6 bases). Between the trimmed V and J ends, which lost 3 bases and 6 bases, there was a span of 14 bases. This CDR3 is 14 amino acids long. Germline CDR1 SNHLY, CDR2 FYNNEI. Combining the CDR3 with reference TRBV2 and TRBJ1-2 gives the whole variable domain EPEVTQTPSHQVTQMGQEVILRCVPISNHLYFYWYRQILGQKVEFLVSFYNNEISEKSEIFDDQFSVERPDGSNFTLKIRSTKLEDSAMYFCASSDVRGPHGYTFGSGTRLTVV.

The chain links TRBV27 to TRBJ2-2; D is undetermined. Germline V gene lookup returns CDR1 MNHEY and CDR2 SMNVEV (reference sequence). This CDR3 is built from 14 residues. V gave up 4 bases and J gave up 0 bases, with 6 bases separating them. CDR3 sequence reads: CASSSYANTGELFF. CDR3 in DNA: TGTGCCAGCAGTTCGTACGCGAACACCGGGGAGCTGTTTTTT.

The chain recombines TRBV6-1 with TRBJ1-4; no clear D gene. The CDR3 is 10 amino acids. Trimming left V 8 bases short and J 4 bases short, with 2 bases between. Germline V gives CDR1 MNHNS, CDR2 SASEGT. For the CDR3, the DNA is TGTGCCAGCCTTAATGAAAAACTGTTTTTT. Amino acids: CASLNEKLFF.

The V call is TRBV28, the J call TRBJ2-7; D unresolved. V lost 4 bases to trimming and J lost 4 bases, with 8 bases between them. CDR1 and CDR2 from the germline V gene are MDHEN and SYDVKM. This CDR3 region has 12 residues. The CDR3 loop reads CASSSPRYEQYF. For the CDR3, the DNA is TGTGCCAGCAGTTCCCCTAGGTACGAGCAGTACTTC.

The chain's CDR3 is CAWRGSRSGELFF. CDR3 nucleotide sequence: TGTGCCTGGAGGGGTAGCCGTAGCGGGGAGCTGTTTTTT. This rearrangement joins TRBV30 to TRBJ2-2; D not certain. V was clipped by 3 bases and J by 7 bases, with 12 bases between them. Germline loops: CDR1 GTSNPN, CDR2 SVGIG (reference sequence). The CDR3 extends over 13 amino acids.

The V and J genes are TRBV7-3 and TRBJ2-7; D is unclear. Germline-derived CDR1 and CDR2 are SGHTA and FQGTGA. CDR3 length equals 17 residues. V dropped 0 bases and J dropped 1 base, with 16 bases sitting between them. The CDR3 is CASSLTPRVLGSYEQYF. The CDR3 DNA reads TGTGCCAGCAGCTTAACCCCTCGAGTATTGGGGTCCTACGAGCAGTACTTC.

The genes are TRBV6-5 and TRBJ1-5; D possibly corresponds to TRBD1 (6 bases). The CDR3 is 14 amino acids. CDR1 MNHEY and CDR2 SVGAGI come from the germline V gene. The V end was cut by 8 bases, the J end by 0 bases, with 11 bases between. The CDR3 is CASSDSYSNQPQHF. The CDR3 nucleotides read TGTGCCAGCTCGGACAGTTATAGCAATCAGCCCCAGCATTTT.

The V call is TRBV4-2, the J call TRBJ2-2; D is uncertain. The CDR3 has 16 amino acids. The V end lost 7 bases, the J end lost 5 bases, and 20 bases lay between the germline ends. CDR1 and CDR2 (germline): LGHNA, YNFKEQ. CDR3 DNA: TGTGCCAGCACCCCAGGACCCTCCCTGGGGACCGGGGAGCTGTTTTTT. Translation: CASTPGPSLGTGELFF.

Details on this clone: The junction departs from the called germline gene at one end, perhaps through a read error. The chain joins TRBV7-7 to TRBJ1-3, with TRBD1 as a possible D gene (6 bases). Germline V gene data show CDR1 as SSHAT and CDR2 as FNYEAQ (reference sequence). This CDR3 is built from 16 residues. The CDR3 loop reads CASSPTAGGTGNTIYF. The CDR3 nucleotides are TGTGCTAGCAGTCCGACGGCGGGGGGGACAGGAAACACCATATATTTT.

V is TRBV15 and J is TRBJ1-1; no clear D gene. CDR1 is LNHNV and CDR2 is YYDKDF in the germline V gene (reference sequence). The CDR3 is 13 amino acids. V lost 0 bases and J lost 5, with 7 bases in between. Here the CDR3 DNA reads TGTGCCACCAGCAGAGATTCAGGTACTGAAGCTTTCTTT. Translated, it gives CATSRDSGTEAFF.

There are a few counts of this clone. The chain has TRBV7-2 and TRBJ1-1, with D possibly being TRBD1 (5 bases). Trimming removed 1 base from V and 5 bases from J, with 14 bases in between. CDR3 length: 15 amino acids. The germline V gene encodes CDR1 SGHTA and CDR2 FQGNSA. CDR3 amino acids: CASSLGGYGRTEAFF. The CDR3 nucleotides read TGTGCCAGCAGCTTAGGGGGGTACGGGCGAACTGAAGCTTTCTTT.